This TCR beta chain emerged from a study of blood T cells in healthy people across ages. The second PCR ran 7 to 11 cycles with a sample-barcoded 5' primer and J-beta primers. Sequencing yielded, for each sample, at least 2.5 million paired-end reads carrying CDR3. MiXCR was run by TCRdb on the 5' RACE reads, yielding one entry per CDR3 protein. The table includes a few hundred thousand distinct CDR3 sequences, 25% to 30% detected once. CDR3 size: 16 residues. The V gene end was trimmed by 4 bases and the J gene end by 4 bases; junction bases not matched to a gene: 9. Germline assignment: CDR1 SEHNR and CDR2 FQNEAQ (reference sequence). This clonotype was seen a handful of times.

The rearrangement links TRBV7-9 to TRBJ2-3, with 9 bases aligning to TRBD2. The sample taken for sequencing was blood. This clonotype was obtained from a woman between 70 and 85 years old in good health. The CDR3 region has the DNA TGTGCCAGCAGCTCCAACCGCGGGGGGGTACCAGATACGCAGTATTTT. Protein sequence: CASSSNRGGVPDTQYF.